One sample yielded the 13 T cell receptor beta chains listed below, sequenced in a study of T cells after yellow fever vaccination. TCRdb redid the calling of the 5' RACE reads with MiXCR, one entry per CDR3 protein. The sample contains 200,000 to 300,000 distinct CDR3 sequences, less than 7.5% of which appear only once. The sample here was CD4+ T cells sorted from PBMCs, taken on the day of the yellow fever booster vaccination. These receptors originate from a man younger than 45 who received the YFV17D yellow fever vaccine.

This clonotype was counted a few times. The chain combines TRBV28 with TRBJ1-2; D is ambiguous. The length of the CDR3 is 11 residues. Trimming removed 3 bases at V and 6 bases at J, with 5 bases between. Germline CDR1 reads MDHEN; CDR2 reads SYDVKM. The CDR3 loop reads CASSFQHGYTF. CDR3 DNA: TGTGCCAGCAGTTTCCAGCATGGCTACACCTTC.

This clonotype was counted a few times. The chain is built from TRBV5-1 and TRBJ1-3, with a possible D match to TRBD1 (5 bases). This CDR3 region has 15 residues. The germline V gene encodes CDR1 SGHRS and CDR2 YFSETQ. V lost 0 bases to trimming and J lost 2 bases, with 9 bases between them. The CDR3 here is CASSLAGGAGNTIYF. CDR3 nucleotide sequence: TGCGCCAGCAGCTTGGCCGGGGGTGCTGGAAACACCATATATTTT.

The chain couples TRBV25-1 to TRBJ1-1; D is unresolved. CDR1 is MGHDK, CDR2 SYGVNS, per germline. With 6 bases removed from V and 5 bases from J, the gap between germline ends came to 13 bases. CDR3 length: 13 residues. CDR3 DNA sequence: TGTGCCAGCAGGGGATCCAGGTTAACTGAAGCTTTCTTT. Protein: CASRGSRLTEAFF.

Many counts were recorded for this clonotype. The rearrangement uses TRBV6-2 or TRBV6-3 and TRBJ2-1, with a tentative D call TRBD2 (5 bases). Germline loops: CDR1 MNHEY, CDR2 SVGEGT. The CDR3 sequence is 11 residues long. Between the trimmed V and J ends, which lost 8 bases and 6 bases, there was a span of 8 bases. In DNA, the CDR3 is TGTGCCAGCTCCGGGGTCAATGAGCAGTTCTTC. It is translated as CASSGVNEQFF.

In this sample, this clonotype turned up many times. This sequence joins TRBV4-2 and TRBJ2-7; 7 bases line up with TRBD1. Looked up from germline, CDR1 is LGHNA and CDR2 is YNFKEQ. This CDR3 contains 15 residues. Trimming at V came to 1 base and at J to 7 bases, leaving 10 bases not matched to a gene. CDR3 residues: CASSQVQGTVGEQYF. The CDR3 nucleotides are TGTGCCAGCAGCCAAGTACAGGGGACAGTGGGGGAGCAGTACTTC.

The chain has TRBV3-1 and TRBJ2-7; 13 bases align to TRBD2. The CDR3 loop spans 15 amino acids. The germline V gene encodes CDR1 LGHDT and CDR2 YNNKEL (reference sequence). Germline trimming cut 6 bases from V and 6 bases from J; bases unmatched to any gene: 8. Here the CDR3 reads CASSWQTSGRSEQYF. The CDR3 nucleotides read TGTGCCAGCAGTTGGCAGACTAGCGGGAGGTCCGAGCAGTACTTC.

This clonotype has more than one count but fewer than ten. This rearrangement joins TRBV23-1 to TRBJ2-3; D is perhaps TRBD1 (6 bases). TRBV23-1 is noted as an ORF with a role that remains uncertain. CDR3 size: 13 residues. Trimming took off 4 bases at V and 7 bases at J, with 12 bases between the two ends. The CDR3 reads CASSLRGANTQYF. The CDR3 DNA is TGCGCCAGCAGTCTCAGGGGAGCGAATACGCAGTATTTT.

Turning to this clonotype: Compared with germline, one end of the junction differs, possibly owing to a read error. V is TRBV3-1 and J is TRBJ2-7, with D perhaps matching TRBD1 or TRBD2 (5 bases each). The CDR3 length is 15 residues. The germline V gene encodes CDR1 LGHDT and CDR2 YNNKEL (reference sequence). The CDR3 DNA is TGTGCCAGCAGTCCGGGGCTCAGAAGCTCCTACGCGCAGTACTTC. Protein product: CASSPGLRSSYAQYF.

This clonotype was counted only a few times. V usage is TRBV20-1 and J usage is TRBJ1-2; 9 positions match TRBD1. Germline V gene data show CDR1 as DFQATT and CDR2 as SNEGSKA (reference sequence). This CDR3 has 15 amino acids. V dropped 3 bases and J dropped 2; count of bases not matched to a gene: 7. The CDR3 loop reads CSASSPGTGNYGYTF. CDR3 sequence (DNA): TGCAGTGCTAGCTCGCCCGGGACAGGGAACTATGGCTACACCTTC.

This clonotype was detected ten times or more. This chain connects TRBV7-9 to TRBJ2-2; D ambiguous. Trimming stripped 3 bases from V and 8 bases from J, with 4 bases between. The CDR3 consists of 11 residues. Germline V gives CDR1 SEHNR, CDR2 FQNEAQ (reference sequence). CDR3 nucleotides: TGTGCCAGCAGCTTCAAGGGGGAGCTGTTTTTT. Translated: CASSFKGELFF. The variable domain in full, with the rest retrieved from reference TRBV7-9 and TRBJ2-2, is DTGVSQNPRHKITKRGQNVTFRCDPISEHNRLYWYRQTLGQGPEFLTYFQNEAQLEKSRLLSDRFSAERPKGSFSTLEIQRTEQGDSAMYLCASSFKGELFFGEGSRLTVL.

This rearrangement joins TRBV21-1 to TRBJ2-7. TRBV21-1 is designated a pseudogene. This CDR3 is 16 amino acids long. The CDR3 DNA follows: TGTGCCAGCAGCAAAGCCAACAGTGATAGCTCCTACGAGCAGTACTTC. It encodes CASSKANSDSSYEQYF.

Many counts were recorded for this clonotype. In DNA form, the CDR3 reads TGCAGTGCCCTCCGGGTCTACAATGAGCAGTTCTTC. This codes for CSALRVYNEQFF. The chain carries TRBV20-1 and TRBJ2-1; unclear D gene. Trimming stripped 6 bases from V and 3 bases from J, with 9 bases between. The CDR3 totals 12 residues. The germline gives CDR1 DFQATT, CDR2 SNEGSKA (reference sequence).

This clonotype has ten or more counts. The chain recombines TRBV5-1 with TRBJ2-1, with TRBD2 identical over 7 bases. This CDR3 comprises 17 residues. Germline trimming cut 4 bases from V and 0 bases from J; bases unmatched to any gene: 10. The germline V gene encodes CDR1 SGHRS and CDR2 YFSETQ. In nucleotides, the CDR3 is TGCGCCAGCAGCCCGGACGGGGGGAAAAGCTCCTACAATGAGCAGTTCTTC. Protein: CASSPDGGKSSYNEQFF. Filled out from reference TRBV5-1 and TRBJ2-1, the complete variable domain reads KAGVTQTPRYLIKTRGQQVTLSCSPISGHRSVSWYQQTPGQGLQFLFEYFSETQRNKGNFPGRFSGRQFSNSRSEMNVSTLELGDSALYLCASSPDGGKSSYNEQFFGPGTRLTVL.